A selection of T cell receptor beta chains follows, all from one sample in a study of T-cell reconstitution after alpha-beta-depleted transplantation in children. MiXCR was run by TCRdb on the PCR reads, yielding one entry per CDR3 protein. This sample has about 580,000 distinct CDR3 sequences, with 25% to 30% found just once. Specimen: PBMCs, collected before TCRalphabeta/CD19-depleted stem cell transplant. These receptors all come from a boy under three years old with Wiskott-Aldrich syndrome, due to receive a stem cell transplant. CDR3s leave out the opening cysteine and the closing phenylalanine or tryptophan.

SARVGLAIPFEQY	TRBV20-1	TRBJ2-7	13
SVVKVAYNEQF	TRBV29-1	TRBJ2-1	11
ASSMDRYTGELF	TRBV5-4	TRBJ2-2	12
SASISNQPQH	TRBV20-1	TRBJ1-5	10
ASSLDLWHNEQF	TRBV5-1	TRBJ2-1	12
SATPKRQETQY	TRBV20-1	TRBJ2-5	11
ASSLEAGGQSETQY	TRBV5-1	TRBJ2-5	14
ASSLAIPTGELF	TRBV5-1	TRBJ2-2	12
ATSRDQRLAANEQF	TRBV15	TRBJ2-1	14
SAKRVYTDTQY	TRBV20-1	TRBJ2-3	11
ASSSTGGGDGYT	TRBV12-3/TRBV12-4	TRBJ1-2	12
ASSETTRVNEQF	TRBV25-1	TRBJ2-1	12
ASSRIRSGTSGRWYNEQF	TRBV27	TRBJ2-1	18
ASSHGTSGNIQY	TRBV7-6	TRBJ2-4	12
ASSRLTRSYEQY	TRBV5-1	TRBJ2-7	12
AIRGLAGGAGEQF	TRBV10-3	TRBJ2-1	13
AIRADGYYEQY	TRBV10-3	TRBJ2-7	11
ASIHRDANEQF	TRBV12-3/TRBV12-4	TRBJ2-1	11
ASSLGAGGRSWTEAF	TRBV5-1	TRBJ1-1	15
ASKSTGVGEQY	TRBV27	TRBJ2-7	11
ASRPTGQSTGELF	TRBV5-1	TRBJ2-2	13
ATSRAASHPDTQY	TRBV24-1	TRBJ2-3	13
ASSQDHHGSFNEQF	TRBV4-1	TRBJ2-1	14
ASSHNPGEQY	TRBV7-9	TRBJ2-7	10
ASSLGWGGGGAHNEQF	TRBV7-2	TRBJ2-1	16
ASRLAGARNTEAF	TRBV6-1	TRBJ1-1	13
ASSLDFSTDTQY	TRBV7-2	TRBJ2-3	12
SVQDPTKRELGEQY	TRBV29-1	TRBJ2-7	14
ASSLRDPGDTQY	TRBV3-1	TRBJ2-3	12
ASSPGLAFPGELF	TRBV11-2	TRBJ2-2	13
ASILEGRGGGYT	TRBV7-2	TRBJ1-2	12
ASSPTPYSNQPQH	TRBV12-3/TRBV12-4	TRBJ1-5	13
SAGADETQY	TRBV20-1	TRBJ2-5	9
ASSQDTQLATYEQY	TRBV4-1	TRBJ2-7	14
ASSLGGQRNYGYT	TRBV7-2	TRBJ1-2	13
ASSRGREASPLH	TRBV12-3/TRBV12-4	TRBJ1-6	12
GGTSGTLTDTQY	TRBV20-1	TRBJ2-3	12
ASSLAPSSFGYEQY	TRBV5-5	TRBJ2-7	14
SARPTGKGNQPQH	TRBV20-1	TRBJ1-5	13
ASSYGPDSFDTQY	TRBV5-1	TRBJ2-3	13
RVEGETQY	TRBV29-1	TRBJ2-5	8
SARDSSYGYT	TRBV20-1	TRBJ1-2	10